This T cell receptor (beta chain) was observed in a study of cytomegalovirus exposure and HLA in healthy donors. The donors were healthy bone marrow donors. This clone was detected only once. Antigen: not known. General study points: The later analysis indicated that the majority of CMV-associated TCR beta chains appeared HLA-restricted. A later analysis found common viral pathogens apparently linked to several of the most significant clusters. Sequencing artifact likely explains a cluster of highly shared sequence variants.

CDR1 and CDR2 from the germline V gene are KGHSH and LQKENI. Trimming removed 3 bases from V and 10 bases from J, with 16 bases in between. The length of the CDR3 is 14 residues. The primer mix had 60 Vbeta and 13 Jbeta primers. Generated by immunoSEQ multiplex PCR, the TCRdb table keeps only in-frame clones and is missing some. The sample holds roughly 130,000 clones, approximately 82% seen once. The source material was PBMCs. This sequence was found in a man aged 50-60 years in good health and CMV-seronegative. The chain has TRBV18 and TRBJ2-1, with D possibly being TRBD1 (5 bases). The CDR3 coding sequence is TGTGCCAGCTCACCCTTGGACAATTCGTCCGAGCAGTTCTTC. As protein: CASSPLDNSSEQFF.